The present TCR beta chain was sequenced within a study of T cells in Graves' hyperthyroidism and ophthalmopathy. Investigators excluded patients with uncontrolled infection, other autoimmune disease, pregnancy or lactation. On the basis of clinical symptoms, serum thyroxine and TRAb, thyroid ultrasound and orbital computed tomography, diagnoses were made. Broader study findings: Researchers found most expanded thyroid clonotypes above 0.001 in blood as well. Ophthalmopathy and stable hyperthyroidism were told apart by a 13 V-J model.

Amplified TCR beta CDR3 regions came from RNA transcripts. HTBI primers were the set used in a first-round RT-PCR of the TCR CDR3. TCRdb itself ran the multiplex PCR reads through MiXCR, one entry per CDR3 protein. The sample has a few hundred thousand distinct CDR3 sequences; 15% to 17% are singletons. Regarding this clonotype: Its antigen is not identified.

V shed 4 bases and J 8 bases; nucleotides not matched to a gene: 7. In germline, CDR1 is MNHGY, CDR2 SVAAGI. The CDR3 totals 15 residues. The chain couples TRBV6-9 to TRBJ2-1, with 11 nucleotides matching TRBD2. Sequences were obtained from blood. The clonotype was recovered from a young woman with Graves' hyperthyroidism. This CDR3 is CASSLELAGEDEQFF. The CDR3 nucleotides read TGTGCCAGCAGTTTGGAACTAGCGGGAGAAGATGAGCAGTTCTTC.